This T cell receptor beta chain was identified in a study of blood T cell repertoires in COVID-19. Across the whole study: Sites in the United States, Italy and Spain provided acute and convalescent COVID-19 samples. T cells, B-cell-depleted T cells, or PBMCs supplied cDNA or gDNA.

Authors' processing steps: Amplification of reference gene primers was used by the study to estimate nucleated cell counts. Profiled with immunoSEQ multiplex PCR; TCRdb holds only in-frame clones, not every one. V, J and clone size are those of that table, while D and trimming were read from the DNA. This sample yields about 73,000 clones, of which over 65% are seen a single time; around 4.1% belongs to the top ten. There are 13 residues in the CDR3. V was cut by 8 bases and J by 8 bases, with 21 bases left in between. Germline CDR1 and CDR2: GTSNPN and SVGIG (reference sequence). The clonotype was recovered from a woman aged 55-69 years with acute or convalescent COVID-19. The gene calls are TRBV30 and TRBJ1-2; perhaps TRBD1 as D (5 bases). Material: peripheral blood. The CDR3 reads CAQKRGPAYGYTF. The CDR3 bases are TGTGCCCAAAAAAGGGGCCCGGCCTACGGCTACACCTTC.